The clone carrying this T cell receptor beta chain has just one count. This specimen comes from a study of blood T cell repertoires in COVID-19. The authors' processing: The assay estimated nucleated cells by amplifying reference gene primers. Libraries were prepared by immunoSEQ multiplex PCR; TCRdb keeps only in-frame clonotypes and omits some of them. V, J and clone size are taken as reported in that table, and D and trimming were inferred from the DNA itself. The sample yields 300,000 to 350,000 clones, about 93% seen once. The receptor was derived from a woman aged 25 to 39 with COVID-19, enrolled during active disease. The sequenced material came from peripheral blood.

The chain's CDR3 is CASSLEGTGVKYF. The DNA of the CDR3 is TGCGCCAGCAGCTTGGAAGGGACAGGGGTAAAGTACTTC. The J gene is TRBJ2-7, the V gene TRBV5-1; 10 bases line up with TRBD1. CDR3 length: 13 amino acids. Trimming removed 0 bases from V and 11 bases from J; junction bases left unmatched: 5. Germline V lookup: CDR1 SGHRS, CDR2 YFSETQ.